The 12 T cell receptor beta chains below were found in one sample sequenced in a study of blood T cell repertoires in COVID-19. Clones were read by immunoSEQ multiplex PCR, and TCRdb kept only the in-frame ones, dropping some. Here the sample spans 85,000 to 100,000 clones, around 79% being singletons. Sequencing was done on a sample of peripheral blood. These TCRs come from a human donor in a cohort sampled during active COVID-19.

V usage is TRBV7-8 and J usage is TRBJ2-3; possible D gene TRBD2, 7 bases. V lost 0 bases and J lost 4, with 11 bases in between. CDR1 and CDR2 (germline): SGHVS, FQNEAQ. The CDR3 is made up of 15 amino acids. The DNA for the CDR3 is TGTGCCAGCAGCTTAGCCGGGGGGCTAGCAGATACGCAGTATTTT. Translation gives CASSLAGGLADTQYF. Filled out from reference TRBV7-8 and TRBJ2-3, the complete variable domain reads GAGVSQSPRYKVAKRGQDVALRCDPISGHVSLFWYQQALGQGPEFLTYFQNEAQLDKSGLPSDRFFAERPEGSVSTLKIQRTQQEDSAVYLCASSLAGGLADTQYFGPGTRLTVL.

This clone was picked up a small number of times. The chain couples TRBV6-6 to TRBJ1-5; TRBD1 aligns across 10 bases. CDR1 is MNHNY, CDR2 SVGAGI, per germline (reference sequence). This CDR3 region has 15 residues. Trimming at V came to 6 bases and at J to 5 bases, leaving 7 bases not matched to a gene. The CDR3 DNA follows: TGTGCCAGCAGCCCCAAGGGACAGGGGTATCAGCCCCAGCATTTT. It yields the protein CASSPKGQGYQPQHF.

This chain uses TRBV9 with TRBJ2-1; D might be TRBD1 (5 bases). The CDR3 is 19 amino acids. Germline V lookup: CDR1 SGDLS, CDR2 YYNGEE. Trimming left V 3 bases short and J 4 bases short, with 26 bases between. The CDR3 loop is CASSEKEEQGLGPYNEQFF. The CDR3 nucleotides are TGTGCCAGCAGCGAAAAAGAAGAGCAGGGATTAGGTCCGTACAATGAGCAGTTCTTC.

The J gene is TRBJ2-1, the V gene TRBV9; D perhaps matches TRBD1 (5 bases). This CDR3 is 13 amino acids long. The V gene lost 7 bases and the J gene lost 4 bases, with 12 bases spanning the gap. CDR1 is SGDLS, CDR2 YYNGEE, per germline. CDR3 nucleotide sequence: TGTGCCAGCGGGGCCAAGCTTTACAATGAGCAGTTCTTC. Protein sequence: CASGAKLYNEQFF.

The V gene is TRBV19, the J gene TRBJ2-1, with D tentatively TRBD2 (5 bases). The CDR3 runs to 15 residues. The ends were cut back, 7 bases at V and 4 bases at J, with 17 bases in the middle. Germline values: CDR1 LNHDA, CDR2 SQIVND (reference sequence). The CDR3 DNA reads TGTGCCAGTACTCCCTCGAGGGAGTTATACAATGAGCAGTTCTTC. It codes for CASTPSRELYNEQFF. Complete variable domain (other parts from reference TRBV19 and TRBJ2-1): DGGITQSPKYLFRKEGQNVTLSCEQNLNHDAMYWYRQDPGQGLRLIYYSQIVNDFQKGDIAEGYSVSREKKESFPLTVTSAQKNPTAFYLCASTPSRELYNEQFFGPGTRLTVL.

V is TRBV25-1 and J is TRBJ2-6, with D possibly matching TRBD2 (5 bases). V lost 7 bases to trimming and J lost 4 bases, with 11 bases between them. The germline gives CDR1 MGHDK, CDR2 SYGVNS. This CDR3 comprises 14 residues. As DNA, the CDR3 is TGTGCCAGCATGCGGGCTGGGGGGGCCAACGTCCTGACTTTC. Translating gives CASMRAGGANVLTF.

The CDR3 DNA reads TGTGCCAGCAGCTTCGAGCGGACGCAAGAGACCCAGTACTTC. Translated: CASSFERTQETQYF. The chain combines TRBV13 with TRBJ2-5; a possible D gene is TRBD2 (5 bases). The CDR3 is 14 residues long. Trimming stripped 3 bases from V and 2 bases from J, with 10 bases between. Germline CDR1 PRHDT, CDR2 FYEKMQ (reference sequence).

The chain employs TRBV4-1 and TRBJ2-3; 9 nucleotides line up with TRBD2. Trimming removed 1 base from V and 0 bases from J; junction bases left unmatched: 8. Per germline, CDR1 MGHRA and CDR2 YSYEKL. This CDR3 has 18 amino acids. As DNA, the CDR3 is TGCGCCAGCAGCCAAGCTCCATATAGCGGGGGTAGCACAGATACGCAGTATTTT. Translated: CASSQAPYSGGSTDTQYF.

The CDR3, as DNA: TGTGCCAGCAGCTTAGAGAGCGGGAGTGGCTACAATGAGCAGTTCTTC. This encodes CASSLESGSGYNEQFF. This chain joins TRBV7-9 and TRBJ2-1, with 8 bases aligning to TRBD2. Germline CDR1 is SEHNR and CDR2 is FQNEAQ (reference sequence). V lost 1 base, J lost 3 bases, and 5 bases stayed unmatched. The CDR3 contains 16 residues. Based on the CDR3 plus reference TRBV7-9 and TRBJ2-1, the full variable domain is DTGVSQNPRHKITKRGQNVTFRCDPISEHNRLYWYRQTLGQGPEFLTYFQNEAQLEKSRLLSDRFSAERPKGSFSTLEIQRTEQGDSAMYLCASSLESGSGYNEQFFGPGTRLTVL.

V gene TRBV19 combines with J gene TRBJ2-1; 10 bases align to TRBD1. CDR3 length: 16 amino acids. Trimming took 9 bases from V and 8 from J; bases not matched to a gene: 16. Germline V lookup: CDR1 LNHDA, CDR2 SQIVND (reference sequence). The CDR3 region has the DNA TGTGCCAGCTCTACTTATTCCGGGGACAGGGGTCATGAGCAGTTCTTC. Its protein is CASSTYSGDRGHEQFF.

This clone showed up just a few times. V and J are TRBV6-1 and TRBJ2-1; maybe TRBD2 (6 bases). The CDR3 length is 16 residues. Germline values: CDR1 MNHNS, CDR2 SASEGT. The V gene lost 3 bases and the J gene lost 2 bases, with 14 bases spanning the gap. In nucleotides, the CDR3 is TGTGCCAGCAGTGAGCGGGGAGGACTTACCTACAATGAGCAGTTCTTC. Translating gives CASSERGGLTYNEQFF.

The chain carries TRBV19 and TRBJ2-3; TRBD2 is a possible D gene (6 bases). This CDR3 contains 16 residues. Germline CDR1 and CDR2: LNHDA and SQIVND (reference sequence). Trimming removed 6 bases at V and 2 bases at J, with 18 bases between. CDR3 sequence (DNA): TGTGCCAGTAGAGGGGTTAGCGGAAAGTACACAGATACGCAGTATTTT. This encodes CASRGVSGKYTDTQYF.